The T cell receptor beta chain described here comes from a study of cytomegalovirus exposure and HLA in healthy donors. Points from the study as a whole: Prior analysis indicated that the majority of TCR beta V segments exhibited productivity approximately 87% or approximately 30% of the time. Later analysis revealed greater clonal expansion in HLA-associated TCR beta chains than in equally common others.

With 60 Vbeta and 13 Jbeta primers, the PCR was carried out. Here immunoSEQ multiplex PCR was the method, and the copy in TCRdb shows in-frame clones only, minus some. The repertoire includes more than 85,000 clones, more than 65% of them detected once, and around 4.8% sits in the top ten. About this clone: What it recognizes is unknown.

Sequencing was performed on PBMCs. This TCR was sampled from a woman between 18 and 29 years old in good health and CMV-seropositive.

In DNA, the CDR3 is TGTGCCAGCAGCACTCTAGCGGGAGAATACAATGAGCAGTTCTTC. Its translation is CASSTLAGEYNEQFF. The chain uses TRBV7-6 and TRBJ2-1, with 10 bases matching TRBD2. Germline V gives CDR1 SGHVS, CDR2 FNYEAQ. This CDR3 is built from 15 residues. V shed 5 bases and J 4 bases; nucleotides not matched to a gene: 5.